This TCR beta chain was captured in a study of early stage breast cancer tumors. Each sample had two DNA replicates, 0.45 to 0.65 ug blood or roughly 1.4 ug tissue. Profiled with immunoSEQ multiplex PCR; TCRdb holds only in-frame clones, not every one. The sample lists 69,000 or so clones; approximately 80% were seen once. There are a few counts of this clone. V was pared by 2 bases and J by 8 bases, with 9 bases between. Germline V gene lookup returns CDR1 SEHNR and CDR2 FQNEAQ (reference sequence). CDR3 length equals 13 residues. This clonotype was obtained from a person aged 35 to 50 with breast cancer. The source material was blood. V gene TRBV7-9 combines with J gene TRBJ2-2; D is unclear. This CDR3 is CASSLHGRGELFF. The CDR3, as DNA: TGTGCCAGCAGCTTACACGGGCGAGGGGAGCTGTTTTTT.